Listed here is a single T cell receptor beta chain. This entry belongs to a study of control samples from healthy donors and cancer patients. Clones were read by immunoSEQ multiplex PCR, and TCRdb kept only the in-frame ones, dropping some. The table shows roughly 150,000 clones, with 75% to 90% occurring only once. Germline-derived CDR1 and CDR2 are SGHDN and FVKESK. V shed 0 bases and J shed 11 bases, with 9 bases lying between them. This CDR3 comprises 12 residues. The rearrangement uses TRBV14 and TRBJ2-3; D is unclear. The sample comprised blood. The TCR comes from a man in his thirties or forties in good health. In nucleotides, the CDR3 is TGTGCCAGCAGCCAAGATCGGCTGCGGCAGTATTTT. It translates to CASSQDRLRQYF.